Each of the 17 T cell receptor beta chains below was sequenced from the same sample in a study of blood T cell repertoires in COVID-19. This table comes from immunoSEQ multiplex PCR, and its TCRdb copy is limited to in-frame clones, with some not included. The table records 120,000 to 150,000 clones, more than 65% of them present only once. Sequenced: peripheral blood. The receptor set was obtained from a woman aged 50 to 60 in a cohort sampled during active or convalescent COVID-19.

This clone was counted between two and nine times. The rearrangement joins TRBV7-9 to TRBJ1-1; tentative D call: TRBD1 (5 bases). Germline assignment: CDR1 SEHNR and CDR2 FQNEAQ (reference sequence). Trimming left V 5 bases short and J 3 bases short, with 22 bases between. CDR3 length equals 17 residues. The CDR3 coding sequence is TGTGCCAGCAGCCAAACGCGGGGGAGGTTAAGTTACACTGAAGCTTTCTTT. Its protein product is CASSQTRGRLSYTEAFF.

This rearrangement joins TRBV3-1 (or the pseudogene TRBV3-2) to TRBJ2-2; 8 bases match TRBD1. The germline CDR1 and CDR2 sequences are LGHDT and YNNKEL (reference sequence). The J segment lost 1 base and the V segment lost 3 bases, leaving 1 base of the junction unmatched. This CDR3 is 15 amino acids long. The CDR3 nucleotides read TGTGCCAGCAGCCAGGGACAGGTGAACACCGGGGAGCTGTTTTTT. It yields the protein CASSQGQVNTGELFF.

J is TRBJ1-2 and V is TRBV10-3, with 9 bases identical to TRBD1. V dropped 11 bases and J dropped 8; count of bases not matched to a gene: 12. Germline V gene lookup returns CDR1 ENHRY and CDR2 SYGVKD. There are 13 residues in the CDR3. CDR3 in DNA: TGTGCCGGGGGACAGGGCGCACTTGGGGGCTACACCTTC. Translation: CAGGQGALGGYTF.

The chain combines TRBV18 with TRBJ2-7; 9 nucleotides align to TRBD2. CDR1 KGHSH and CDR2 LQKENI come from the germline V gene. J gave up 5 bases and V 3 bases, and 17 bases lay outside the gene matches. The CDR3 totals 18 residues. The DNA of the CDR3 is TGTGCCAGCTCACCTGTCGCTGGGAGCGGGGGGCAAGGTAACGAGCAGTACTTC. This gives the protein CASSPVAGSGGQGNEQYF.

V is TRBV6-4 and J is TRBJ1-5; weak D call: TRBD1 (5 bases). Germline-derived CDR1 and CDR2 are MRHNA and SNTAGT. With 5 bases removed from V and 6 bases from J, the gap between germline ends came to 17 bases. This CDR3 is built from 15 residues. The CDR3 is CASSTRGGVSQPQHF. The CDR3 DNA reads TGTGCCAGCAGTACCCGCGGGGGAGTCAGTCAGCCCCAGCATTTT.

The J gene is TRBJ2-2, the V gene TRBV9; no clear D. Trimming took 2 bases from V and 0 from J, leaving 5 bases between them. The CDR3 runs 14 residues. Germline CDR1 reads SGDLS; CDR2 reads YYNGEE. The CDR3 sequence: CASSVGTNTGELFF. The CDR3 DNA reads TGTGCCAGCAGCGTGGGCACGAACACCGGGGAGCTGTTTTTT.

This sequence joins TRBV19 and TRBJ1-2, with D tentatively TRBD1 (5 bases). Germline lookup yields CDR1 LNHDA and CDR2 SQIVND (reference sequence). V lost 7 bases and J lost 1, with 22 bases in between. The CDR3 spans 17 residues. For the CDR3, the DNA is TGTGCCAGTATCCCGACAGCACTGCTGGGAGGTAACTATGGCTACACCTTC. Translation: CASIPTALLGGNYGYTF. Complete variable domain (other parts from reference TRBV19 and TRBJ1-2): DGGITQSPKYLFRKEGQNVTLSCEQNLNHDAMYWYRQDPGQGLRLIYYSQIVNDFQKGDIAEGYSVSREKKESFPLTVTSAQKNPTAFYLCASIPTALLGGNYGYTFGSGTRLTVV.

The chain has TRBV29-1 and TRBJ1-1, with 7 bases lining up with TRBD1. The J segment lost 8 bases and the V segment lost 3 bases, leaving 0 bases of the junction unmatched. This CDR3 has 10 residues. Germline CDR1 and CDR2: SQVTM and ANQGSEA. The CDR3 loop reads CSVEDREAFF. In nucleotides, the CDR3 is TGCAGCGTTGAGGACAGGGAAGCTTTCTTT.

On this clone itself: The junction differs from germline at one of its ends, possibly a read error. The chain couples TRBV7-7 to TRBJ2-7; the D gene is possibly TRBD1 (5 bases). Germline assignment: CDR1 SSHAT and CDR2 FNYEAQ (reference sequence). The CDR3 sequence is 11 residues long. CDR3 sequence reads: CASSSGFEQYF. DNA for the CDR3: TGTGCTAGCAGCTCAGGGTTCGAGCAGTACTTC.

The V gene is TRBV3-1 (or the pseudogene TRBV3-2), the J gene TRBJ2-1; D not resolved. CDR1 and CDR2 from the germline V gene are LGHDT and YNNKEL (reference sequence). V was trimmed by 0 bases and J by 4 bases, leaving 7 bases between them. CDR3 length: 14 residues. For the CDR3, the DNA is TGTGCCAGCAGCCAAGATAGTGCGTACAATGAGCAGTTCTTC. This translates into CASSQDSAYNEQFF.

The DNA for the CDR3 is TGTGCCAGCTCACCCGCAGGGGCTACAGGAGAGACCCAGTACTTC. Translating it yields CASSPAGATGETQYF. This rearrangement joins TRBV18 to TRBJ2-5, with a possible D match to TRBD1 (6 bases). This CDR3 contains 15 residues. Germline V gene lookup returns CDR1 KGHSH and CDR2 LQKENI. Trimming removed 3 bases from V and 4 bases from J, with 15 bases in between.

This clone turned up a few times. This chain connects TRBV5-4 to TRBJ1-1, with D unresolved. The V and J ends lost 0 bases and 2 bases respectively, with 14 bases between them. CDR3 length: 16 amino acids. Germline loops: CDR1 SGHNT, CDR2 YYREEE (reference sequence). Here the CDR3 reads CASSLVPAGSNTEAFF. CDR3 in DNA: TGTGCCAGCAGCTTGGTTCCGGCGGGATCAAACACTGAAGCTTTCTTT.

This chain links TRBV10-3 with TRBJ2-2; 7 bases agree with TRBD1. The CDR3 totals 17 residues. Per germline, CDR1 ENHRY and CDR2 SYGVKD. With 5 bases clipped from V and 0 bases from J, the junction kept 9 bases outside the gene matches. The CDR3 DNA reads TGTGCCATCAGTCACTCGACAGGGTGGGCGAACACCGGGGAGCTGTTTTTT. Translated, it gives CAISHSTGWANTGELFF.

The rearrangement uses TRBV6-5 and TRBJ1-2; D is uncertain. V was clipped by 0 bases and J by 0 bases, with 8 bases between them. The CDR3 has 15 amino acids. From germline, CDR1 is MNHEY and CDR2 SVGAGI. The CDR3 bases are TGTGCCAGCAGTTACTCGCTTAGAACTAACTATGGCTACACCTTC. This gives the protein CASSYSLRTNYGYTF.

The chain joins TRBV3-1 (or the pseudogene TRBV3-2) to TRBJ2-5; 9 bases map to TRBD2. Germline CDR1 is LGHDT and CDR2 is YNNKEL (reference sequence). V shed 0 bases and J 2 bases; nucleotides not matched to a gene: 10. The CDR3 loop spans 18 amino acids. DNA of the CDR3: TGTGCCAGCAGCCAAGATGGCCGGGCTAGCGGGGCTCAAGAGACCCAGTACTTC. It yields the protein CASSQDGRASGAQETQYF.

V usage is TRBV29-1 and J usage is TRBJ2-7, with D possibly being TRBD2 (6 bases). CDR3 length equals 11 residues. Trimming stripped 3 bases from V and 7 bases from J, with 10 bases between. Germline V gene lookup returns CDR1 SQVTM and CDR2 ANQGSEA. The CDR3 loop is CSVDYAGEQYF. The CDR3 coding sequence is TGCAGCGTTGACTATGCGGGGGAGCAGTACTTC.

The V call is TRBV5-1, the J call TRBJ2-1; D possibly corresponds to TRBD1 (5 bases). V lost 4 bases to trimming and J lost 7 bases, with 18 bases between them. Germline assignment: CDR1 SGHRS and CDR2 YFSETQ. The CDR3 has 15 residues. CDR3 amino acids: CASSPRQGVMNEQFF. The CDR3 coding sequence is TGCGCCAGCAGCCCGAGGCAGGGCGTTATGAATGAGCAGTTCTTC.